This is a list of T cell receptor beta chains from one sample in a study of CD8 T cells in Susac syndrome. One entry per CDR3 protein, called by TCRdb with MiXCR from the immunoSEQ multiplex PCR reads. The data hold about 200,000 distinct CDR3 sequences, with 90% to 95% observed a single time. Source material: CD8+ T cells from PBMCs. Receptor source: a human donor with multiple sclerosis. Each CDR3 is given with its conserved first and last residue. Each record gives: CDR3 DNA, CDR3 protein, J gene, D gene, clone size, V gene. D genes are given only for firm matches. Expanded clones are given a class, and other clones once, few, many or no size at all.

DNA: TGTGCCAGTATTGAAGCGGGGGACTCCTACGAGCAGTACTTC; CDR3: CASIEAGDSYEQYF; J: TRBJ2-7; D: TRBD2; size: -; V: TRBV19
DNA: TGTGCCAGCAGCATGACGAACACCGGGGAGCTGTTTTTT; CDR3: CASSMTNTGELFF; J: TRBJ2-2; D: -; size: -; V: TRBV27
DNA: TGTGCCGGTGGGTGGGGGAATGAGCAGTTCTTC; CDR3: CAGGWGNEQFF; J: TRBJ2-1; D: -; size: -; V: TRBV25-1
DNA: TGTGCCAGCAGCGTAGACCTAACAGATACGCAGTATTTT; CDR3: CASSVDLTDTQYF; J: TRBJ2-3; D: -; size: -; V: TRBV9
DNA: TGTGCCAGCAGCGTAGAGACCGACTACGAGCAGTACTTC; CDR3: CASSVETDYEQYF; J: TRBJ2-7; D: -; size: -; V: TRBV9
DNA: TGTGCCAGCAGCCATACAGGGGTCAATACTAACACCGGGGAGCTGTTTTTT; CDR3: CASSHTGVNTNTGELFF; J: TRBJ2-2; D: TRBD1; size: -; V: TRBV7-3
DNA: TGTGCCAGCAACCCGTCACCGGGTAATGAGCAGTTCTTC; CDR3: CASNPSPGNEQFF; J: TRBJ2-1; D: -; size: -; V: TRBV5-6
DNA: TGCAGCGTTATTCTTAGCTCCTACGAGCAGTACTTC; CDR3: CSVILSSYEQYF; J: TRBJ2-7; D: -; size: -; V: TRBV29-1
DNA: TGTGCCAGCAGCCAAGCACCAGTTTGGGGGCATAATTCACCCCTCCACTTT; CDR3: CASSQAPVWGHNSPLHF; J: TRBJ1-6; D: -; size: -; V: TRBV14
DNA: TGTGCCAGCAGCCAAGAGTTGTGGGACACCACAGATACGCAGTATTTT; CDR3: CASSQELWDTTDTQYF; J: TRBJ2-3; D: -; size: -; V: TRBV3-1
DNA: TGCGCCAGCAGCCAAGATGGAGCCTTACGCTACTTC; CDR3: CASSQDGALRYF; J: TRBJ2-5; D: -; size: -; V: TRBV4-1
DNA: TGTGCCTATTCTAGGGGGGACACTGAAGCTTTCTTT; CDR3: CAYSRGDTEAFF; J: TRBJ1-1; D: -; size: -; V: TRBV7-9
DNA: TGCAGTGCTAGAACTCTAGCGGGAGACTCCTACGAGCAGTACTTC; CDR3: CSARTLAGDSYEQYF; J: TRBJ2-7; D: TRBD2; size: once; V: TRBV20-1
DNA: TGTGCCAGCAGCGACAGCGGGCCCAGCTATGGCTACACCTTC; CDR3: CASSDSGPSYGYTF; J: TRBJ1-2; D: -; size: -; V: TRBV9
DNA: TGTGCCAGAGACTCTGGGGCCAACGTCCTGACTTTC; CDR3: CARDSGANVLTF; J: TRBJ2-6; D: -; size: -; V: TRBV7-9
DNA: TGTGCCAGCAGTCAAACTATATGGGATGGCTACACCTTC; CDR3: CASSQTIWDGYTF; J: TRBJ1-2; D: -; size: -; V: TRBV12-3/TRBV12-4
DNA: TGTGCCAGCACCGGGACAGGTGATAGCAATCAGCCCCAGCATTTT; CDR3: CASTGTGDSNQPQHF; J: TRBJ1-5; D: TRBD1; size: -; V: TRBV19
DNA: TGTGCCAGCACCCTAACTGGGGACAGGGGGAAGTCTTTTCCCTACGAGCAGTACTTC; CDR3: CASTLTGDRGKSFPYEQYF; J: TRBJ2-7; D: TRBD1; size: -; V: TRBV9
DNA: TGTGCCAGCAGCCAAGTCACCTGGAGGAGATCTTACGAGCAGTACTTC; CDR3: CASSQVTWRRSYEQYF; J: TRBJ2-7; D: -; size: once; V: TRBV3-1
DNA: TGTGCCAGCAGCCACTCTAGCGGGGGCTCCTACGAGCAGTACTTC; CDR3: CASSHSSGGSYEQYF; J: TRBJ2-7; D: TRBD2; size: -; V: TRBV13
DNA: TGTGCCAGCAGCCTCCCACCCGGGACAGACTCTAAAAGGGTTCAGCCCCAGCATTTT; CDR3: CASSLPPGTDSKRVQPQHF; J: TRBJ1-5; D: TRBD1; size: -; V: TRBV11-1
DNA: TGTGCCAGCAGCTCAGACTTTCTGGGCGCCGGGGAGCTGTTTTTT; CDR3: CASSSDFLGAGELFF; J: TRBJ2-2; D: -; size: -; V: TRBV5-8
DNA: TGTGCCAGTAGTATTGACGGCTACTACTACGAGCAGTACTTC; CDR3: CASSIDGYYYEQYF; J: TRBJ2-7; D: -; size: -; V: TRBV19
DNA: TGTGCCAGCAGCTTAGCGGGACAGTATTTCTACGAGCAGTACTTC; CDR3: CASSLAGQYFYEQYF; J: TRBJ2-7; D: TRBD1; size: -; V: TRBV7-9
DNA: TGTGCCAGCAGTCCCAGCGGGGACTACAATGAGCAGTTCTTC; CDR3: CASSPSGDYNEQFF; J: TRBJ2-1; D: TRBD2; size: once; V: TRBV2